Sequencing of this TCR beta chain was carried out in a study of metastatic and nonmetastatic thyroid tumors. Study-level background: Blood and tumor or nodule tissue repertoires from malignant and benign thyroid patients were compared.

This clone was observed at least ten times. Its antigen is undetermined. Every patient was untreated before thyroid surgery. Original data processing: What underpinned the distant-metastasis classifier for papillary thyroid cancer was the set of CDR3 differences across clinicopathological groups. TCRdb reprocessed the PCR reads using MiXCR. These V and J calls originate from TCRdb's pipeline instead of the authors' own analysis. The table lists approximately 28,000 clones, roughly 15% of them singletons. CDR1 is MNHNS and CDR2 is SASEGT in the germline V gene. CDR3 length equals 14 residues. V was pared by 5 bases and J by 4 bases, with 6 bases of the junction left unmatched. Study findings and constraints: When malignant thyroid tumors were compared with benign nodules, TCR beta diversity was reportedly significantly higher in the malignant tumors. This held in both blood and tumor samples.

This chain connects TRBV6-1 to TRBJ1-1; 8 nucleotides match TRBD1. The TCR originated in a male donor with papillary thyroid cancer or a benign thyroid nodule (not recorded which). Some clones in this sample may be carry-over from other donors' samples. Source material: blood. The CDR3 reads CASSFQGAPTEAFF. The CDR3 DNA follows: TGTGCCAGCAGTTTCCAGGGGGCGCCCACTGAAGCTTTCTTT.